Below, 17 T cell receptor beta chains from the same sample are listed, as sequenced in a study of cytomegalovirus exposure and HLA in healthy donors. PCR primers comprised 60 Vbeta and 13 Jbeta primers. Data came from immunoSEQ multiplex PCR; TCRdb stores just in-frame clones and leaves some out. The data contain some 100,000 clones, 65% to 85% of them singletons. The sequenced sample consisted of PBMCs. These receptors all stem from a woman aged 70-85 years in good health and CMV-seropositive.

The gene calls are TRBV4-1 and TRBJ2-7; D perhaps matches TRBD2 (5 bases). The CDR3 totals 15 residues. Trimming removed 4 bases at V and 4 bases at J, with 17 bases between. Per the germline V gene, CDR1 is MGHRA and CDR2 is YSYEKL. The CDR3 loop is CASSLRTPGIYEQYF. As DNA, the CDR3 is TGCGCCAGCAGCCTGAGGACTCCCGGTATATACGAGCAGTACTTC.

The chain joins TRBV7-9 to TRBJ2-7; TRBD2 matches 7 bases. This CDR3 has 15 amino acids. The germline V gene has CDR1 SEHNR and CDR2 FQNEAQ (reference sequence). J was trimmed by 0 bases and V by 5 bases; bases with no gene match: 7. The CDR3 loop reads CASSPQRGLSYEQYF. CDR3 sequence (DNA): TGTGCCAGCAGCCCTCAGCGGGGACTCTCCTACGAGCAGTACTTC. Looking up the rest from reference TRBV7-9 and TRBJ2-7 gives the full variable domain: DTGVSQNPRHKITKRGQNVTFRCDPISEHNRLYWYRQTLGQGPEFLTYFQNEAQLEKSRLLSDRFSAERPKGSFSTLEIQRTEQGDSAMYLCASSPQRGLSYEQYFGPGTRLTVT.

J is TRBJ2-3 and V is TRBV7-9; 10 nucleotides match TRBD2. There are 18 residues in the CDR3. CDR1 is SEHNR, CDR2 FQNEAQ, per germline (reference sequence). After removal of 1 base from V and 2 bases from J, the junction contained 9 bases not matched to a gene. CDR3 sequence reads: CASSLVLSGRLATDTQYF. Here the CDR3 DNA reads TGTGCCAGCAGCTTAGTCCTTAGCGGGAGGCTCGCCACAGATACGCAGTATTTT.

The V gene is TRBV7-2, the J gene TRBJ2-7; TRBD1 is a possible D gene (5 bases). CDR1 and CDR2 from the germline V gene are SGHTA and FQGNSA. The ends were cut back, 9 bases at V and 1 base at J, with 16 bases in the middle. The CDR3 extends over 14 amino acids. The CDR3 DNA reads TGTGCCAGTACCTCGAGCAGGGCTTCCTACGAGCAGTACTTC. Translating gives CASTSSRASYEQYF.

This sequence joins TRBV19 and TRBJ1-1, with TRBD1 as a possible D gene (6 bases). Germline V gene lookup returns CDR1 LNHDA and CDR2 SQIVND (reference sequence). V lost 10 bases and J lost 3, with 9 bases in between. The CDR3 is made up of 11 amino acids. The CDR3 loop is CATQGYTEAFF. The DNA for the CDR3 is TGTGCCACCCAGGGGTACACTGAAGCTTTCTTT.

This CDR3 is CASSPGGNGVSPLHF. For the CDR3, the DNA is TGTGCCAGTAGCCCGGGGGGGAACGGGGTTTCACCCCTCCACTTT. The chain recombines TRBV19 with TRBJ1-6; perhaps TRBD1 as D (5 bases). V was clipped by 6 bases and J by 9 bases, with 18 bases between them. The CDR3 spans 15 residues. CDR1 and CDR2 from the germline V gene are LNHDA and SQIVND (reference sequence).

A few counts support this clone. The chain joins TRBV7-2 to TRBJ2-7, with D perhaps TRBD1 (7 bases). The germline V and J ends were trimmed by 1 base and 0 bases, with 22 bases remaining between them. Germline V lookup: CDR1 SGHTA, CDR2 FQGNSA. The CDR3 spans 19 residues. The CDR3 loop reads CASSLVLEGQLSFSYEQYF. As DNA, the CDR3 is TGTGCCAGCAGCTTAGTTTTGGAGGGACAGTTGAGTTTCTCCTACGAGCAGTACTTC.

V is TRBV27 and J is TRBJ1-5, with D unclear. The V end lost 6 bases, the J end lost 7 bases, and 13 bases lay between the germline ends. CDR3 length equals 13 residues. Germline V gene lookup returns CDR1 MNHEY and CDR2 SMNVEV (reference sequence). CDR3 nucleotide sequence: TGTGCCAGCAGACTCAATAACGGGCAGCCCCAGCATTTT. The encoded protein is CASRLNNGQPQHF.

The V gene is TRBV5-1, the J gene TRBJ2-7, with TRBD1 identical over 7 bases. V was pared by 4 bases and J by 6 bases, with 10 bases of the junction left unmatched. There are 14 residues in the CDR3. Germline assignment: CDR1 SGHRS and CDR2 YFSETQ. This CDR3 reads CASSAAQGRGEQYF. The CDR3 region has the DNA TGCGCCAGCAGCGCGGCACAGGGGAGAGGCGAGCAGTACTTC.

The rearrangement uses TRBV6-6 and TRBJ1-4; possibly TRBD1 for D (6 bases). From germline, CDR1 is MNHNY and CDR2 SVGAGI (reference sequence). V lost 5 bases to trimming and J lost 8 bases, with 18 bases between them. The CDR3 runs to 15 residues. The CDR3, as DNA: TGTGCCAGCAGTACGTACAGGGCGGCGGAGGAAAAACTGTTTTTT. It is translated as CASSTYRAAEEKLFF.

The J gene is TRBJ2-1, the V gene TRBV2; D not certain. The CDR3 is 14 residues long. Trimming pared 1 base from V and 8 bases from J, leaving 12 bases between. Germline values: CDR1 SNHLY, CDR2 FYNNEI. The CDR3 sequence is CASSEGSFGDEQFF. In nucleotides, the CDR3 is TGTGCCAGCAGTGAAGGGAGCTTCGGCGATGAGCAGTTCTTC.

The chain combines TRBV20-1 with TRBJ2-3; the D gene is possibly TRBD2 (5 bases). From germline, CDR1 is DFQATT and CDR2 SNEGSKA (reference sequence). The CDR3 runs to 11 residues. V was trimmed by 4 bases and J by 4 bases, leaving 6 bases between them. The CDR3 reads CSAKGADTQYF. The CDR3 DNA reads TGCAGTGCTAAGGGAGCAGATACGCAGTATTTT.

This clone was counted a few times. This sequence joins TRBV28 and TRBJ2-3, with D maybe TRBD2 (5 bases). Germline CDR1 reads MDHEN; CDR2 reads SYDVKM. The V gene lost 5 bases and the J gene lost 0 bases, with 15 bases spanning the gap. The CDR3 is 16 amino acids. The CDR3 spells CASSKIWRASTDTQYF. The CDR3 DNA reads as TGTGCCAGCAGTAAGATTTGGCGGGCCAGCACAGATACGCAGTATTTT.

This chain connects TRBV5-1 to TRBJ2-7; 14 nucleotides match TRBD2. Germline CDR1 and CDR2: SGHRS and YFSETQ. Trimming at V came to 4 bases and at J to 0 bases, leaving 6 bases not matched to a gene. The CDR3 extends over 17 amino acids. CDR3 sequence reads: CASSRTSGGPLSYEQYF. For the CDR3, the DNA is TGCGCCAGCAGCAGGACTAGCGGGGGGCCACTCTCCTACGAGCAGTACTTC.

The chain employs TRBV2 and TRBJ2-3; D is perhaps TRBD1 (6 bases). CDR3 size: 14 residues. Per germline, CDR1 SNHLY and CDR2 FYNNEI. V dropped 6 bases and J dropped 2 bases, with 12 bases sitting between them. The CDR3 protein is CASRSGQLTDTQYF. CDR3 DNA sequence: TGTGCCAGCAGGTCGGGACAACTCACAGATACGCAGTATTTT.

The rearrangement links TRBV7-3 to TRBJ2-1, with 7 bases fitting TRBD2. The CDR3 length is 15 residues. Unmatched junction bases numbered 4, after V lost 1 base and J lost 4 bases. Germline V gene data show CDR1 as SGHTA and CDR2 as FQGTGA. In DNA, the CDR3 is TGTGCCAGCAGCTTAATAGCGGGCCGATACAATGAGCAGTTCTTC. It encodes CASSLIAGRYNEQFF.

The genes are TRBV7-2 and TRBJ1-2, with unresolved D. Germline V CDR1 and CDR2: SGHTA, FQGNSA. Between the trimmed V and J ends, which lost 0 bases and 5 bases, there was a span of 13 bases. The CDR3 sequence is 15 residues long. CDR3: CASSLAAGTIYGYTF. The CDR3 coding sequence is TGTGCCAGCAGCTTAGCCGCGGGAACGATATATGGCTACACCTTC.